This T cell receptor (beta chain) was sequenced in a study of brain T cells in children with intractable seizures. Study outcomes and limitations: Only CDR3 sequence similarity suggested viral specificity, without known HCMV serostatus. Pre- and post-surgery blood differed in depth, so pre-surgery absences may be undersampling.

On this clone itself: Its target is not known.

V was shortened by 6 bases and J by 2 bases, with 11 bases between the two germline ends. Per the germline V gene, CDR1 is SNHLY and CDR2 is FYNNEI. The CDR3 consists of 13 residues. Regarding time point: blood from clinic visit 5 months post-surgery; TSC patient then seizure free. Sequencing was limited to surgery cases with top T cell transcript signatures in brain tissue. Patients received at least one anti-epileptic drug before surgery. TCRdb's copy holds only in-frame clones and misses some; the assay was immunoSEQ multiplex PCR. The sample shows hundreds of thousands of clones, nearly 95% of them seen only once.

The rearrangement links TRBV2 to TRBJ2-7; D possibly corresponds to TRBD2 (6 bases). The receptor comes from a boy in the first two years of life with tuberous sclerosis and intractable seizures. Sequences were derived from peripheral blood, sampled around 5 months after surgery. The CDR3 protein is CASRGGVAYEQYF. As DNA, the CDR3 is TGTGCCAGCAGAGGAGGGGTGGCCTACGAGCAGTACTTC.